The 26 T cell receptor beta chains below come from one sample, sequenced in a study of a mutant IDH1 vaccine in newly diagnosed glioma. Assay used: immunoSEQ multiplex PCR; TCRdb lists only in-frame clones, some missing. This repertoire shows over 50,000 clones, about 90% found once; its top ten account for approximately 4.3%. Which antigens these TCRs recognize remains unknown. The time point here: week 5, during vaccination. It was 300 ug of mutant IDH1 20-mer peptide that made up each vaccine dose, given with topical imiquimod. The sample here was PBMCs, taken from a glioma patient whose treatment included an IDH1 peptide vaccine. Receptors originate from a woman between 40 and 50 years old with glioma.

The chain couples TRBV6-6 to TRBJ1-4, with D possibly matching TRBD1 (6 bases). Germline V gene data show CDR1 as MNHNY and CDR2 as SVGAGI (reference sequence). This CDR3 has 14 amino acids. V was clipped by 6 bases and J by 4 bases, with 12 bases between them. The CDR3 is CASRDSEYNEKLFF. The CDR3 coding sequence is TGTGCCAGCAGGGACAGCGAGTATAATGAAAAACTGTTTTTT.

This chain joins TRBV6-5 and TRBJ2-7; D gene unclear. The V gene lost 2 bases and the J gene lost 2 bases, with 7 bases spanning the gap. The germline CDR1 and CDR2 sequences are MNHEY and SVGAGI. The CDR3 sequence is 13 residues long. The chain's CDR3 is CASSYGRTYEQYF. The CDR3 DNA follows: TGTGCCAGCAGTTACGGCAGAACCTACGAGCAGTACTTC.

The chain links TRBV28 to TRBJ1-2; D unresolved. Germline V gene sequence: CDR1 MDHEN, CDR2 SYDVKM. V gave up 1 base and J gave up 1 base, with 7 bases separating them. The CDR3 covers 14 residues. Here the CDR3 reads CASSLSGVNYGYTF. DNA for the CDR3: TGTGCCAGCAGTTTATCTGGGGTTAACTATGGCTACACCTTC.

DNA for the CDR3: TGCGCCAGCGGGCGGGAAAGACAAGAGACCCAGTACTTC. Amino acids: CASGRERQETQYF. The chain employs TRBV5-1 and TRBJ2-5, with TRBD2 as a possible D gene (6 bases). V shed 7 bases and J shed 2 bases, with 12 bases lying between them. The CDR3 loop spans 13 amino acids. Germline V gives CDR1 SGHRS, CDR2 YFSETQ.

The chain is built from TRBV5-4 and TRBJ1-1; D gene uncertain. There are 13 residues in the CDR3. Germline V gene sequence: CDR1 SGHNT, CDR2 YYREEE (reference sequence). Trimming removed 1 base from V and 1 base from J, with 5 bases in between. CDR3: CASSLPENTEAFF. The CDR3 coding sequence is TGTGCCAGCAGCTTGCCGGAGAACACTGAAGCTTTCTTT.

In its sample, this clone was seen a few times. The rearrangement uses TRBV6-4 and TRBJ2-1; D gene ambiguous. Germline V gene data show CDR1 as MRHNA and CDR2 as SNTAGT. V was pared by 0 bases and J by 5 bases, with 5 bases between. CDR3 length: 13 residues. The CDR3 DNA reads as TGTGCCAGCAGTGACTCGGAGCACAATGAGCAGTTCTTC. Translation gives CASSDSEHNEQFF.

The CDR3: CASSSGTTQETQYF. CDR3 nucleotides: TGTGCCAGCAGCTCCGGGACTACCCAAGAGACCCAGTACTTC. The chain links TRBV5-4 to TRBJ2-5; 7 bases agree with TRBD2. Per the germline V gene, CDR1 is SGHNT and CDR2 is YYREEE (reference sequence). V dropped 3 bases and J dropped 1; count of bases not matched to a gene: 3. This CDR3 is 14 amino acids long. The whole variable domain, filled in from reference TRBV5-4 and TRBJ2-5, reads ETGVTQSPTHLIKTRGQQVTLRCSSQSGHNTVSWYQQALGQGPQFIFQYYREEENGRGNFPPRFSGLQFPNYSSELNVNALELDDSALYLCASSSGTTQETQYFGPGTRLLVL.

V usage is TRBV7-8 and J usage is TRBJ2-5; D is unresolved. Germline loops: CDR1 SGHVS, CDR2 FQNEAQ. The CDR3 sequence is 14 residues long. The V and J ends lost 6 bases and 2 bases respectively, with 13 bases between them. The CDR3, as DNA: TGTGCCAGCAGGGTATTAGGGCAGCAAGAGACCCAGTACTTC. Its translation is CASRVLGQQETQYF.

CDR3: CASSSRVDNEQFF. For the CDR3, the DNA is TGTGCCAGCAGCTCCAGAGTGGACAATGAGCAGTTCTTC. The chain employs TRBV5-4 and TRBJ2-1, with D uncertain. V was trimmed by 3 bases and J by 5 bases, leaving 9 bases between them. This CDR3 contains 13 residues. Germline lookup yields CDR1 SGHNT and CDR2 YYREEE (reference sequence).

CDR3 nucleotides: TGTGCCAGCAGCTTGGGGCTAGCGGGGTACCAAGAGACCCAGTACTTC. It codes for CASSLGLAGYQETQYF. The V call is TRBV5-4, the J call TRBJ2-5; the match to TRBD2 covers 9 bases. The V segment lost 0 bases and the J segment 0 bases; nucleotides outside the gene matches: 3. The CDR3 spans 16 residues. Germline CDR1 and CDR2: SGHNT and YYREEE (reference sequence).

The chain combines TRBV13 with TRBJ2-2, with TRBD2 identical over 7 bases. The length of the CDR3 is 17 residues. The V and J ends lost 5 bases and 4 bases, in that order; junction bases with no gene match: 13. Germline values: CDR1 PRHDT, CDR2 FYEKMQ (reference sequence). This chain's CDR3 is CASSTPRSLAATGELFF. The DNA of the CDR3 is TGTGCCAGCAGCACGCCCAGGAGTCTAGCGGCCACCGGGGAGCTGTTTTTT.

This clone is medium-sized. The CDR3 loop is CASSPHFWGADEKLFF. In nucleotides, the CDR3 is TGTGCCAGTAGTCCCCATTTTTGGGGAGCAGATGAAAAACTGTTTTTT. The gene calls are TRBV19 and TRBJ1-4; D unclear. This CDR3 region has 16 residues. The germline V gene encodes CDR1 LNHDA and CDR2 SQIVND (reference sequence). Between the trimmed V and J ends, which lost 5 bases and 6 bases, there was a span of 19 bases.

This chain connects TRBV2 to TRBJ1-2, with TRBD1 matching over 7 bases. Germline-derived CDR1 and CDR2 are SNHLY and FYNNEI. The V segment lost 10 bases and the J segment 5 bases; nucleotides outside the gene matches: 13. The CDR3 length is 14 residues. The CDR3 nucleotides are TGTGCCACCACAGGGGACTCCTACTTTTATGGCTACACCTTC. Translated, it gives CATTGDSYFYGYTF.

This clone occurred once. CDR3 sequence: CAISESGTLSNQPQHF. Written as DNA, the CDR3 is TGTGCCATCAGTGAGTCGGGAACACTTAGCAATCAGCCCCAGCATTTT. The chain couples TRBV10-3 to TRBJ1-5, with D uncertain. The CDR3 runs 16 residues. With 0 bases removed from V and 0 bases from J, the gap between germline ends came to 9 bases. Germline CDR1 reads ENHRY; CDR2 reads SYGVKD.

The gene calls are TRBV7-8 and TRBJ2-5; 11 bases are a match to TRBD2. Germline loops: CDR1 SGHVS, CDR2 FQNEAQ. The CDR3 sequence is 21 residues long. The V segment lost 2 bases and the J segment 3 bases; nucleotides outside the gene matches: 20. The CDR3 DNA is TGTGCCAGCAGCTTATTGGGCCCCTTTACTAGCGGGAGTCACGGGGAAGAGACCCAGTACTTC. This sequence encodes CASSLLGPFTSGSHGEETQYF.

The chain uses TRBV7-9 and TRBJ2-5, with TRBD1 matching 9 bases. J lost 2 bases, V lost 4 bases, and 5 bases had no gene match. This CDR3 has 15 amino acids. The germline CDR1 and CDR2 sequences are SEHNR and FQNEAQ (reference sequence). In nucleotides, the CDR3 is TGTGCCAGCAGCTCAAGACAGGGGGATCAAGAGACCCAGTACTTC. Amino acids: CASSSRQGDQETQYF.

The chain links TRBV19 to TRBJ1-5; D uncertain. With 7 bases removed from V and 0 bases from J, the gap between germline ends came to 13 bases. Germline values: CDR1 LNHDA, CDR2 SQIVND (reference sequence). The CDR3 totals 15 residues. DNA for the CDR3: TGTGCCAGTACCCAAGACACTGATAGCAATCAGCCCCAGCATTTT. As protein: CASTQDTDSNQPQHF.

The CDR3 sequence: CASSLGDREIGELFF. The CDR3 coding sequence is TGTGCCAGCAGCTTGGGGGACAGGGAGATCGGGGAGCTGTTTTTT. The chain couples TRBV5-4 to TRBJ2-2; 9 nucleotides match TRBD1. Germline CDR1 and CDR2: SGHNT and YYREEE (reference sequence). V was pared by 0 bases and J by 7 bases, with 4 bases of the junction left unmatched. The CDR3 loop spans 15 amino acids.

The genes are TRBV7-2 and TRBJ2-1; 11 bases agree with TRBD2. From germline, CDR1 is SGHTA and CDR2 FQGNSA. This CDR3 is 15 amino acids long. V shed 2 bases and J 4 bases; nucleotides not matched to a gene: 1. In nucleotides, the CDR3 is TGTGCCAGCAGCTTACTAGCGGGGGGATACAATGAGCAGTTCTTC. Amino acids: CASSLLAGGYNEQFF.

This rearrangement joins TRBV5-1 to TRBJ2-2; D may be TRBD1 (6 bases). The germline V gene encodes CDR1 SGHRS and CDR2 YFSETQ. Trimming cost V 4 bases and J 4 bases, with 17 bases left between them. The CDR3 covers 16 residues. CDR3 loop: CASSRPGQGATGELFF. The CDR3 DNA is TGCGCCAGCAGCCGGCCGGGACAAGGGGCCACCGGGGAGCTGTTTTTT.

The J gene is TRBJ1-5, the V gene TRBV4-2; D gene uncertain. This CDR3 spans 17 amino acids. The V and J ends lost 0 bases and 0 bases respectively, with 12 bases between them. The V gene's germline CDR1 is LGHNA and CDR2 YNFKEQ. The CDR3 DNA is TGTGCCAGCAGCCAAGATCAGAAACGAAATAGCAATCAGCCCCAGCATTTT. Protein: CASSQDQKRNSNQPQHF.

Of note for this clone: The germline gene is not matched at one end of the junction; a read error may be the cause. The chain uses TRBV6-5 and TRBJ1-1; a possible D gene is TRBD1 (5 bases). CDR3 size: 12 residues. Germline-derived CDR1 and CDR2 are MNHEY and SVGAGI. The CDR3 loop reads CASSAYGTDFFF. CDR3 in DNA: TGTGCCAGCTCGGCCTATGGGACCGACTTTTTTTTT.

V gene TRBV20-1 combines with J gene TRBJ2-3; unclear D gene. Germline V CDR1 and CDR2: DFQATT, SNEGSKA (reference sequence). V lost 3 bases and J lost 1, with 2 bases in between. The CDR3 is made up of 11 amino acids. CDR3 sequence reads: CSASGTDTQYF. CDR3 bases: TGCAGTGCTAGCGGCACAGATACGCAGTATTTT.

This chain joins TRBV6-5 and TRBJ1-2, with a weak D call TRBD1 (5 bases). This CDR3 has 14 amino acids. Trimming removed 5 bases at V and 4 bases at J, with 14 bases between. Germline loops: CDR1 MNHEY, CDR2 SVGAGI. DNA for the CDR3: TGTGCCAGCAGTCAGGGTTCAGGGTTCTATGGCTACACCTTC. Amino acid sequence: CASSQGSGFYGYTF.

This chain uses TRBV25-1 with TRBJ2-5, with D hard to call. V gave up 4 bases and J gave up 2 bases, with 8 bases separating them. Germline V CDR1 and CDR2: MGHDK, SYGVNS. The CDR3 is 13 residues long. The CDR3 loop is CASSVTHQETQYF. As DNA, the CDR3 is TGTGCCAGCAGTGTAACACATCAAGAGACCCAGTACTTC.

The CDR3 loop is CASSVGTALGYGYTF. In nucleotides, the CDR3 is TGTGCCAGCAGCGTAGGCACGGCCCTTGGGTATGGCTACACCTTC. The chain is built from TRBV9 and TRBJ1-2; D gene ambiguous. This CDR3 spans 15 amino acids. Germline V gene data show CDR1 as SGDLS and CDR2 as YYNGEE. Trimming pared 0 bases from V and 5 bases from J, leaving 14 bases between.